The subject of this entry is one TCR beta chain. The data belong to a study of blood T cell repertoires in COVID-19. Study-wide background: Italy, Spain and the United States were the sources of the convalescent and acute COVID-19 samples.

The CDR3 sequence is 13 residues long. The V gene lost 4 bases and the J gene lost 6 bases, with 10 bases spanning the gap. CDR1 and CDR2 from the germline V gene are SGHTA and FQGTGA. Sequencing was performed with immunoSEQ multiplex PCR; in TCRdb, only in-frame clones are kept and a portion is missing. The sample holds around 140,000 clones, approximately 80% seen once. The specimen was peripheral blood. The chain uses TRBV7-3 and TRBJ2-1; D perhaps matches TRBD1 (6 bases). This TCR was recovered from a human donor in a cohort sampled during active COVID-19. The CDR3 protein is CASSYGQSNEQFF. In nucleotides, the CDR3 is TGTGCCAGCAGCTACGGACAGAGCAATGAGCAGTTCTTC.